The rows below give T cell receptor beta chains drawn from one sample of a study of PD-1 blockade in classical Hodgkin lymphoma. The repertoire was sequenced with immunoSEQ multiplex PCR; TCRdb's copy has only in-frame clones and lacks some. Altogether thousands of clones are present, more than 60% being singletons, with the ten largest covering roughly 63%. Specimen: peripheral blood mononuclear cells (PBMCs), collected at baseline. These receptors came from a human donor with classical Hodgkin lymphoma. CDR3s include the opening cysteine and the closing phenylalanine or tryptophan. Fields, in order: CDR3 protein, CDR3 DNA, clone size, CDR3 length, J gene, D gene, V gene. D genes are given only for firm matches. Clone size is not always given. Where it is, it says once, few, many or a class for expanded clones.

cdr3_aa: CASWGLAGGQDTQYF
cdr3_nt: TGTGCCAGCTGGGGCCTAGCGGGAGGGCAGGATACGCAGTATTTT
clone_size: NA
cdr3_length: 15
j_call: TRBJ2-3
d_call: TRBD2
v_call: TRBV27

cdr3_aa: CASRGDSNEQYF
cdr3_nt: TGTGCCAGTAGGGGAGACAGCAACGAGCAGTACTTC
clone_size: few
cdr3_length: 12
j_call: TRBJ2-7
d_call: NA
v_call: TRBV19

cdr3_aa: CASSVQGWQQFF
cdr3_nt: TGTGCCAGCAGTGTACAGGGATGGCAGCAGTTCTTC
clone_size: once
cdr3_length: 12
j_call: TRBJ2-1
d_call: NA
v_call: TRBV6-1

cdr3_aa: CASSQIDRLNTEAFF
cdr3_nt: TGTGCCAGCAGCCAAATTGACAGATTGAACACTGAAGCTTTCTTT
clone_size: NA
cdr3_length: 15
j_call: TRBJ1-1
d_call: NA
v_call: TRBV14

cdr3_aa: CASSARTGAANYGYTF
cdr3_nt: TGTGCCAGTAGTGCCCGGACAGGGGCGGCTAACTATGGCTACACCTTC
clone_size: NA
cdr3_length: 16
j_call: TRBJ1-2
d_call: TRBD1
v_call: TRBV19

cdr3_aa: CASPSAGRGEQYF
cdr3_nt: TGTGCCAGCCCTAGCGCGGGCCGCGGGGAGCAGTACTTC
clone_size: NA
cdr3_length: 13
j_call: TRBJ2-7
d_call: NA
v_call: TRBV7-9

cdr3_aa: CASSLIQNEQFF
cdr3_nt: TGTGCCAGCAGCTTAATCCAAAATGAGCAGTTCTTC
clone_size: once
cdr3_length: 12
j_call: TRBJ2-1
d_call: NA
v_call: TRBV11-1

cdr3_aa: CASSLVGDEEKLFF
cdr3_nt: TGTGCCAGCAGCTTGGTGGGGGATGAGGAAAAACTGTTTTTT
clone_size: NA
cdr3_length: 14
j_call: TRBJ1-4
d_call: NA
v_call: TRBV5-6

cdr3_aa: CSVAQESEKLFF
cdr3_nt: TGCAGCGTTGCACAGGAGAGCGAAAAACTGTTTTTT
clone_size: NA
cdr3_length: 12
j_call: TRBJ1-4
d_call: NA
v_call: TRBV29-1

cdr3_aa: CASSLGDRVGNQPQHF
cdr3_nt: TGCGCCAGCAGCTTGGGGGACAGGGTCGGCAATCAGCCCCAGCATTTT
clone_size: NA
cdr3_length: 16
j_call: TRBJ1-5
d_call: TRBD1
v_call: TRBV5-1

cdr3_aa: CASSVDLGRNNEQFF
cdr3_nt: TGTGCCAGCAGCGTAGATCTCGGGAGAAACAATGAGCAGTTCTTC
clone_size: medium-sized
cdr3_length: 15
j_call: TRBJ2-1
d_call: NA
v_call: TRBV9

cdr3_aa: CASSYSANEQFF
cdr3_nt: TGTGCCAGCAGTTACTCAGCGAATGAGCAGTTCTTC
clone_size: NA
cdr3_length: 12
j_call: TRBJ2-1
d_call: NA
v_call: TRBV6-6

cdr3_aa: CASYDRVNTEAFF
cdr3_nt: TGTGCCAGCTACGACAGGGTGAACACTGAAGCTTTCTTT
clone_size: few
cdr3_length: 13
j_call: TRBJ1-1
d_call: TRBD1
v_call: TRBV2

cdr3_aa: CASSYQSRGQTEAFF
cdr3_nt: TGCGCCAGCAGCTATCAGAGCAGGGGGCAAACTGAAGCTTTCTTT
clone_size: few
cdr3_length: 15
j_call: TRBJ1-1
d_call: TRBD1
v_call: TRBV5-1

cdr3_aa: CASSPGQGEQYF
cdr3_nt: TGTGCCAGCTCACCAGGGCAGGGCGAGCAGTACTTC
clone_size: NA
cdr3_length: 12
j_call: TRBJ2-7
d_call: NA
v_call: TRBV18

cdr3_aa: CASRQGFRLFF
cdr3_nt: TGTGCCAGCAGGCAGGGGTTTAGACTGTTTTTT
clone_size: NA
cdr3_length: 11
j_call: TRBJ1-4
d_call: NA
v_call: TRBV6-6

cdr3_aa: CASAVQQVRTGELFF
cdr3_nt: TGTGCTAGTGCCGTACAACAGGTTAGAACCGGGGAGCTGTTTTTT
clone_size: NA
cdr3_length: 15
j_call: TRBJ2-2
d_call: NA
v_call: TRBV12-5

cdr3_aa: CASSLVGSYEQYF
cdr3_nt: TGTGCCAGCAGCTTGGTAGGCAGCTACGAGCAGTACTTC
clone_size: NA
cdr3_length: 13
j_call: TRBJ2-7
d_call: NA
v_call: TRBV5-6

cdr3_aa: CASSLKHRVSYGYTF
cdr3_nt: TGTGCCAGCAGCTTAAAGCACAGGGTTTCTTATGGCTACACCTTC
clone_size: once
cdr3_length: 15
j_call: TRBJ1-2
d_call: NA
v_call: TRBV5-6

cdr3_aa: CASSTITYDSYNEQFF
cdr3_nt: TGTGCCAGTAGCACCATAACCTACGACAGTTACAATGAGCAGTTCTTC
clone_size: few
cdr3_length: 16
j_call: TRBJ2-1
d_call: NA
v_call: TRBV19

cdr3_aa: CASRVTDRGPNQPQHF
cdr3_nt: TGTGCCAGTAGGGTAACGGACAGGGGCCCAAATCAGCCCCAGCATTTT
clone_size: few
cdr3_length: 16
j_call: TRBJ1-5
d_call: TRBD1
v_call: TRBV19

cdr3_aa: CASSLFVGRSGANVLTF
cdr3_nt: TGTGCCAGCAGCTTATTTGTGGGGAGGTCTGGGGCCAACGTCCTGACTTTC
clone_size: NA
cdr3_length: 17
j_call: TRBJ2-6
d_call: NA
v_call: TRBV7-9

cdr3_aa: CASSSGGGELFF
cdr3_nt: TGTGCCAGTAGTAGCGGGGGCGGGGAGCTGTTTTTT
clone_size: NA
cdr3_length: 12
j_call: TRBJ2-2
d_call: TRBD2
v_call: TRBV19

cdr3_aa: CASTATGGIYEQYF
cdr3_nt: TGTGCCAGCACTGCGACAGGGGGAATCTACGAGCAGTACTTC
clone_size: few
cdr3_length: 14
j_call: TRBJ2-7
d_call: TRBD1
v_call: TRBV6-1

cdr3_aa: CASSPGAGAGELFF
cdr3_nt: TGTGCCAGCAGTCCCGGGGCGGGGGCCGGGGAGCTGTTTTTT
clone_size: NA
cdr3_length: 14
j_call: TRBJ2-2
d_call: TRBD2
v_call: TRBV7-2

cdr3_aa: CSAYQAGEQFF
cdr3_nt: TGCAGTGCTTACCAAGCGGGTGAGCAGTTCTTC
clone_size: NA
cdr3_length: 11
j_call: TRBJ2-1
d_call: NA
v_call: TRBV20-1

cdr3_aa: CASSLAGQGDSNQPQHF
cdr3_nt: TGTGCCAGCAGCTTAGCCGGCCAGGGGGATAGCAATCAGCCCCAGCATTTT
clone_size: NA
cdr3_length: 17
j_call: TRBJ1-5
d_call: TRBD1
v_call: TRBV7-2

cdr3_aa: CASSLEDGTHYEQYF
cdr3_nt: TGTGCCAGCAGCTTGGAAGATGGGACACACTACGAGCAGTACTTC
clone_size: NA
cdr3_length: 15
j_call: TRBJ2-7
d_call: NA
v_call: TRBV5-8

cdr3_aa: CATGTVNTGELFF
cdr3_nt: TGTGCCACCGGGACGGTGAACACCGGGGAGCTGTTTTTT
clone_size: NA
cdr3_length: 13
j_call: TRBJ2-2
d_call: NA
v_call: TRBV7-9

cdr3_aa: CSVGPSLDTQYF
cdr3_nt: TGCAGCGTTGGACCGTCCCTAGATACGCAGTATTTT
clone_size: once
cdr3_length: 12
j_call: TRBJ2-3
d_call: NA
v_call: TRBV29-1

cdr3_aa: CASTPSGGRNEQFF
cdr3_nt: TGTGCCAGCACCCCTAGCGGGGGTAGAAATGAGCAGTTCTTC
clone_size: NA
cdr3_length: 14
j_call: TRBJ2-1
d_call: TRBD2
v_call: TRBV6-1

cdr3_aa: CASSLTGVSLSSGNTIYF
cdr3_nt: TGCGCCAGCAGCCTAACAGGGGTTTCCCTCAGCTCTGGAAACACCATATATTTT
clone_size: NA
cdr3_length: 18
j_call: TRBJ1-3
d_call: TRBD1
v_call: TRBV5-1

cdr3_aa: CASSLGGSQYEQYF
cdr3_nt: TGTGCCAGCAGTTTAGGAGGGTCCCAATACGAGCAGTACTTC
clone_size: NA
cdr3_length: 14
j_call: TRBJ2-7
d_call: NA
v_call: TRBV27

cdr3_aa: CASSLQGRNTEAFF
cdr3_nt: TGTGCCAGCAGTTTGCAGGGGAGGAACACTGAAGCTTTCTTT
clone_size: NA
cdr3_length: 14
j_call: TRBJ1-1
d_call: NA
v_call: TRBV6-6

cdr3_aa: CASSREPSAGELFF
cdr3_nt: TGTGCCAGCAGCCGTGAGCCTTCGGCCGGGGAGCTGTTTTTT
clone_size: NA
cdr3_length: 14
j_call: TRBJ2-2
d_call: NA
v_call: TRBV6-4

cdr3_aa: CASSLVRGGTGELFF
cdr3_nt: TGTGCCAGCAGCTTAGTCAGGGGAGGGACCGGGGAGCTGTTTTTT
clone_size: NA
cdr3_length: 15
j_call: TRBJ2-2
d_call: NA
v_call: TRBV7-2

cdr3_aa: CAWSVQGPREQYF
cdr3_nt: TGTGCCTGGAGTGTACAGGGGCCTCGAGAGCAGTACTTC
clone_size: once
cdr3_length: 13
j_call: TRBJ2-7
d_call: TRBD1
v_call: TRBV30

cdr3_aa: CASSLEGGNSPLHF
cdr3_nt: TGTGCCAGCAGCTTAGAGGGGGGCAATTCACCCCTCCACTTT
clone_size: once
cdr3_length: 14
j_call: TRBJ1-6
d_call: NA
v_call: TRBV7-9

cdr3_aa: CASAGLAGDPDTQYF
cdr3_nt: TGCGCCAGCGCGGGACTAGCGGGGGACCCCGATACGCAGTATTTT
clone_size: NA
cdr3_length: 15
j_call: TRBJ2-3
d_call: TRBD2
v_call: TRBV4-1

cdr3_aa: CASRVQGPKNIQYF
cdr3_nt: TGTGCCAGCAGAGTACAGGGACCTAAAAACATTCAGTACTTC
clone_size: NA
cdr3_length: 14
j_call: TRBJ2-4
d_call: NA
v_call: TRBV28

cdr3_aa: CASSERDSPLHF
cdr3_nt: TGTGCCAGCAGTGAAAGAGATTCACCCCTCCACTTT
clone_size: NA
cdr3_length: 12
j_call: TRBJ1-6
d_call: NA
v_call: TRBV25-1

cdr3_aa: CASSLGRNQPQHF
cdr3_nt: TGTGCCAGCAGCTTGGGGCGAAATCAGCCCCAGCATTTT
clone_size: NA
cdr3_length: 13
j_call: TRBJ1-5
d_call: NA
v_call: TRBV5-6

cdr3_aa: CAIGPTKSGTGTGANVLTF
cdr3_nt: TGTGCCATCGGCCCCACTAAATCCGGGACAGGAACTGGGGCCAACGTCCTGACTTTC
clone_size: NA
cdr3_length: 19
j_call: TRBJ2-6
d_call: TRBD1
v_call: TRBV10-3

cdr3_aa: CASKGGASVNEQFF
cdr3_nt: TGCGCCAGCAAGGGTGGCGCGTCAGTCAATGAGCAGTTCTTC
clone_size: NA
cdr3_length: 14
j_call: TRBJ2-1
d_call: NA
v_call: TRBV5-1

cdr3_aa: CASSQPVPLKRDESYNEQFF
cdr3_nt: TGCGCCAGCAGTCAACCCGTACCCTTAAAGCGGGATGAATCCTACAATGAGCAGTTCTTC
clone_size: NA
cdr3_length: 20
j_call: TRBJ2-1
d_call: TRBD2
v_call: TRBV23-1

cdr3_aa: CAWSTHLVGDTEAFF
cdr3_nt: TGTGCCTGGAGTACCCATTTAGTGGGGGACACTGAAGCTTTCTTT
clone_size: few
cdr3_length: 15
j_call: TRBJ1-1
d_call: NA
v_call: TRBV30

cdr3_aa: CAWSVPGTAGGYTF
cdr3_nt: TGTGCCTGGAGTGTACCCGGAACCGCGGGGGGCTACACCTTC
clone_size: NA
cdr3_length: 14
j_call: TRBJ1-2
d_call: NA
v_call: TRBV30

cdr3_aa: CASSASTIYDSTF
cdr3_nt: TGTGCCAGCAGCGCTTCCACGATATATGACTCCACCTTC
clone_size: few
cdr3_length: 13
j_call: TRBJ1-2
d_call: NA
v_call: TRBV14

cdr3_aa: CASRSDRLLYNEQFF
cdr3_nt: TGTGCCAGTAGGAGCGACAGGTTACTTTACAATGAGCAGTTCTTC
clone_size: NA
cdr3_length: 15
j_call: TRBJ2-1
d_call: NA
v_call: TRBV19

cdr3_aa: CASSIGTGESWDTQYF
cdr3_nt: TGTGCCAGCAGCATAGGGACAGGGGAGTCATGGGATACGCAGTATTTT
clone_size: large
cdr3_length: 16
j_call: TRBJ2-3
d_call: TRBD1
v_call: TRBV7-9

cdr3_aa: CASSFIQQGGRYGYTF
cdr3_nt: TGTGCCAGCAGCTTCATCCAACAGGGAGGTAGATATGGCTACACCTTC
clone_size: NA
cdr3_length: 16
j_call: TRBJ1-2
d_call: NA
v_call: TRBV7-2

cdr3_aa: CASSMGTGIYGYTF
cdr3_nt: TGTGCCAGTAGTATGGGGACAGGGATCTATGGCTACACCTTC
clone_size: NA
cdr3_length: 14
j_call: TRBJ1-2
d_call: TRBD1
v_call: TRBV19

cdr3_aa: CASSLVGGKMGWHEQYF
cdr3_nt: TGTGCCAGCAGCTTAGTAGGCGGGAAGATGGGATGGCACGAGCAGTACTTC
clone_size: NA
cdr3_length: 17
j_call: TRBJ2-7
d_call: NA
v_call: TRBV11-2

cdr3_aa: CASSQEAGTFFYEQYF
cdr3_nt: TGTGCCAGCAGCCAAGAAGCTGGGACTTTCTTCTACGAGCAGTACTTC
clone_size: medium-sized
cdr3_length: 16
j_call: TRBJ2-7
d_call: NA
v_call: TRBV4-2

cdr3_aa: CASSQAGRDALGNTGELFF
cdr3_nt: TGCGCCAGCAGCCAAGCGGGGCGGGACGCCTTAGGGAACACCGGGGAGCTGTTTTTT
clone_size: NA
cdr3_length: 19
j_call: TRBJ2-2
d_call: NA
v_call: TRBV4-1

cdr3_aa: CASSPWRGANIQYF
cdr3_nt: TGTGCCAGCAGCCCGTGGAGGGGGGCGAACATTCAGTACTTC
clone_size: NA
cdr3_length: 14
j_call: TRBJ2-4
d_call: NA
v_call: TRBV7-8

cdr3_aa: CASSTLAGEGQPQHF
cdr3_nt: TGTGCCAGTAGTACCCTCGCAGGGGAGGGTCAGCCCCAGCATTTT
clone_size: NA
cdr3_length: 15
j_call: TRBJ1-5
d_call: NA
v_call: TRBV19

cdr3_aa: CASRLEGPRIATDTQYF
cdr3_nt: TGTGCAAGTCGCTTAGAAGGCCCACGTATTGCCACAGATACGCAGTATTTT
clone_size: few
cdr3_length: 17
j_call: TRBJ2-3
d_call: NA
v_call: TRBV12-2